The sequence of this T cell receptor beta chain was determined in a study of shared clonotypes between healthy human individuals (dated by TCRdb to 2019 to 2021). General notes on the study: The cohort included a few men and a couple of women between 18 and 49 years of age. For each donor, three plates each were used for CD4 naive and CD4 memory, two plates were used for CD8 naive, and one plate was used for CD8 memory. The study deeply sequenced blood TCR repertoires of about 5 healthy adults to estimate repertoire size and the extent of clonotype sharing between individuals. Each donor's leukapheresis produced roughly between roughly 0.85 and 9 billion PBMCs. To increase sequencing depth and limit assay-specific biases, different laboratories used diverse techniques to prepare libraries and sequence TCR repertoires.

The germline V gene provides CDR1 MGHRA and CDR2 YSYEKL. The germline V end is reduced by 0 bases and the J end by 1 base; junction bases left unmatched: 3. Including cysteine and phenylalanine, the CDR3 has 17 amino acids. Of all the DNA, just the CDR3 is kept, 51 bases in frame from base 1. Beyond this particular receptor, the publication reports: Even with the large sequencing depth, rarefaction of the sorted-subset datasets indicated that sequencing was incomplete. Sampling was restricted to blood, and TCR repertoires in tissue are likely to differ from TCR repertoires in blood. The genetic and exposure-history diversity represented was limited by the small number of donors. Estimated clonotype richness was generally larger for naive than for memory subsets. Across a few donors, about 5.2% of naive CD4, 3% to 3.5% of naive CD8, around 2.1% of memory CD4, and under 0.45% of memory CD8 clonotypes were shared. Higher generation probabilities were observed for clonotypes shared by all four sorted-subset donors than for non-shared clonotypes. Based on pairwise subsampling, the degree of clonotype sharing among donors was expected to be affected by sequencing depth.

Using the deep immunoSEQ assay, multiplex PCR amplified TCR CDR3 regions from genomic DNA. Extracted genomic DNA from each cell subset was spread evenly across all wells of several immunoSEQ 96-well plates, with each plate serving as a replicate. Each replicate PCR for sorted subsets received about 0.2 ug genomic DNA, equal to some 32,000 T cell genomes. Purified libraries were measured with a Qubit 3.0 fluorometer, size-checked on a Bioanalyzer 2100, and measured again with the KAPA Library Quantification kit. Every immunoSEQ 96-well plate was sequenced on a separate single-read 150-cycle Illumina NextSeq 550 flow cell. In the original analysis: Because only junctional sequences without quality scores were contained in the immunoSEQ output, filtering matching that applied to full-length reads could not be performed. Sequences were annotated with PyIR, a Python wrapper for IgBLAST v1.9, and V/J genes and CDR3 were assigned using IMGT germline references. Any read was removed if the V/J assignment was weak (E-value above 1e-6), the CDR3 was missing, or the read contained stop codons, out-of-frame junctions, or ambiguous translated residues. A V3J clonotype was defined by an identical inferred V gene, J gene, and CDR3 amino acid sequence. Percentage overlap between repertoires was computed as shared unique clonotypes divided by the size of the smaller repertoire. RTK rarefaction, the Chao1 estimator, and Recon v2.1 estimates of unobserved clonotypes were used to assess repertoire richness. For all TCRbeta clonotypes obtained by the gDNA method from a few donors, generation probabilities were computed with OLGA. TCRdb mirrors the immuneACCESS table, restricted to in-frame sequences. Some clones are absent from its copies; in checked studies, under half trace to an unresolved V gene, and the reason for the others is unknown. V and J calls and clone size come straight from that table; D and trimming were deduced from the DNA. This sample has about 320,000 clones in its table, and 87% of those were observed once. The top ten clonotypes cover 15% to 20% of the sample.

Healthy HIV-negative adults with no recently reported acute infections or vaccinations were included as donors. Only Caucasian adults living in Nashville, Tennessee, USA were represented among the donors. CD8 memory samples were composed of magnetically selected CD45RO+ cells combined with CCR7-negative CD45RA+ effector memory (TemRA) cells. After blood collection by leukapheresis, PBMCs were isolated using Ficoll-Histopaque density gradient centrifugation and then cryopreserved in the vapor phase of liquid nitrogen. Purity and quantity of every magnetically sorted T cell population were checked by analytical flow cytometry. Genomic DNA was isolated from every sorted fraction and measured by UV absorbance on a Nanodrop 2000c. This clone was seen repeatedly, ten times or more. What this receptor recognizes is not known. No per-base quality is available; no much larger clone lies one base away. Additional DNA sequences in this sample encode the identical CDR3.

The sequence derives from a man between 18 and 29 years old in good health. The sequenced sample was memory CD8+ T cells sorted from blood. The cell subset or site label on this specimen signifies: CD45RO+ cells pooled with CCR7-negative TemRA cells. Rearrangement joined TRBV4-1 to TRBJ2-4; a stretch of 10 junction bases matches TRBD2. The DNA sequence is TGCGCCAGCAGCCAAGATTCTAGCGGGAGCGCCAAAAACATTCAGTACTTC. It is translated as CASSQDSSGSAKNIQYF.